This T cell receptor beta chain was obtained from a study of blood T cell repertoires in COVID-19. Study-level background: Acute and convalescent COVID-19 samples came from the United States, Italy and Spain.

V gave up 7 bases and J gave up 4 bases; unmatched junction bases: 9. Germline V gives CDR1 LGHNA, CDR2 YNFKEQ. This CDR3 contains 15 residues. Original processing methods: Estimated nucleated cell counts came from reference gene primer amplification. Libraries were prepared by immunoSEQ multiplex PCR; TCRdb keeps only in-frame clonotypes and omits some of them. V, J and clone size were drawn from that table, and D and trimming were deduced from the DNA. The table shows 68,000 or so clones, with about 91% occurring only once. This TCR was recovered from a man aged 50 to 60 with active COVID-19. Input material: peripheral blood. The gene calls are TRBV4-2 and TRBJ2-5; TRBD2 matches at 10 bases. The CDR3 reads CASKRGGDLRETQYF. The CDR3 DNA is TGTGCCAGCAAGCGGGGGGGCGATCTGCGAGAGACCCAGTACTTC.